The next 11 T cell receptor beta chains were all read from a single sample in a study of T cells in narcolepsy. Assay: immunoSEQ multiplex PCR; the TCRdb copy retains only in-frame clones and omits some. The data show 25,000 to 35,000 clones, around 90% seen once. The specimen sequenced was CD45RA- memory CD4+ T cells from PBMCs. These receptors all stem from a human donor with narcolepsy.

CDR3 nucleotides: TGTGCCAGCAGCCGCCTCGGGGATCAGCCCCAGCATTTT. As protein: CASSRLGDQPQHF. The gene calls are TRBV5-5 and TRBJ1-5, with no clear D. V dropped 4 bases and J dropped 5 bases, with 10 bases sitting between them. Germline values: CDR1 SGHKS, CDR2 YYEKEE (reference sequence). The CDR3 runs to 13 residues.

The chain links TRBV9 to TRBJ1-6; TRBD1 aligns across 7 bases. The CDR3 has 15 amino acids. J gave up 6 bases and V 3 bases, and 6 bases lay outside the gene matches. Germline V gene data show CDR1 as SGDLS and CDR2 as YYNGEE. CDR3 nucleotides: TGTGCCAGCAGCGCGCGACAGGGACCTAATTCACCCCTCCACTTT. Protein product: CASSARQGPNSPLHF.

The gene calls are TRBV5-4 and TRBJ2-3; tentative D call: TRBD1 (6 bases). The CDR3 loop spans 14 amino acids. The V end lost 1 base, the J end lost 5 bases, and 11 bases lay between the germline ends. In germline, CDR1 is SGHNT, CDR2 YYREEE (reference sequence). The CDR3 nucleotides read TGTGCCAGCAGCTTGAACAGGGATGGAGATACGCAGTATTTT. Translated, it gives CASSLNRDGDTQYF.

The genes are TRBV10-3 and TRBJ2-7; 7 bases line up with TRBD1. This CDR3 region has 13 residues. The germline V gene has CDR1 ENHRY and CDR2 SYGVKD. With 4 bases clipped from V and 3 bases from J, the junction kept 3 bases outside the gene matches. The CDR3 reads CAISGRQGYEQYF. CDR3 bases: TGTGCCATCAGTGGAAGACAGGGCTACGAGCAGTACTTC.

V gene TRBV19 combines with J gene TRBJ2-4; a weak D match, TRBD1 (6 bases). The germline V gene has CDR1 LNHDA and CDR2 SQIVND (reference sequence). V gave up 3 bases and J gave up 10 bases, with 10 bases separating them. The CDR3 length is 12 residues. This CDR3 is CASSIGGRIQYF. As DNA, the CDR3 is TGTGCCAGTAGTATTGGGGGCAGAATTCAGTACTTC. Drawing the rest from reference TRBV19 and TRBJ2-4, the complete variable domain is DGGITQSPKYLFRKEGQNVTLSCEQNLNHDAMYWYRQDPGQGLRLIYYSQIVNDFQKGDIAEGYSVSREKKESFPLTVTSAQKNPTAFYLCASSIGGRIQYFGAGTRLSVL.

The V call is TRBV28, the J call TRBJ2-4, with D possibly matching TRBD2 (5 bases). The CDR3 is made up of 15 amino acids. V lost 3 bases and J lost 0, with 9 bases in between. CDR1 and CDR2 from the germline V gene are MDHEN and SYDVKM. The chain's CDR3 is CASSLLALAKNIQYF. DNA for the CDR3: TGTGCCAGCAGTTTGCTAGCACTAGCCAAAAACATTCAGTACTTC.

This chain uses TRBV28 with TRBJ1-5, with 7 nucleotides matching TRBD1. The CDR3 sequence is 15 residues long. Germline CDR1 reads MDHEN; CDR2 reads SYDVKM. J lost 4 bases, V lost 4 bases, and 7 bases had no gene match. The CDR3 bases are TGTGCCAGCAGTTCTATCCGGGACAGAAATCAGCCCCAGCATTTT. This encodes CASSSIRDRNQPQHF.

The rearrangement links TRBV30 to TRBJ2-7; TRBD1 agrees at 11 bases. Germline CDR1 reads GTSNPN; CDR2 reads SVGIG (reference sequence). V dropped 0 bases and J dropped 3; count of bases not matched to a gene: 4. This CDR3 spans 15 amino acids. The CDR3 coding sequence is TGTGCCTGGAGTGTTTCCGGGACAGGGGGCTACGAGCAGTACTTC. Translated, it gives CAWSVSGTGGYEQYF.

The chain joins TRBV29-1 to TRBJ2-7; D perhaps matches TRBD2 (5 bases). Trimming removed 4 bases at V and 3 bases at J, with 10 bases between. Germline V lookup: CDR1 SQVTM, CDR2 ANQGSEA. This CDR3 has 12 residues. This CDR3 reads CSVGAGGYEQYF. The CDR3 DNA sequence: TGCAGCGTTGGGGCAGGAGGCTACGAGCAGTACTTC.

CDR3 bases: TGTGCCAGCAGCAATGGGGGCTACAGGAGCGAGCAGTACTTC. Translated, it gives CASSNGGYRSEQYF. The chain couples TRBV21-1 to TRBJ2-7; TRBD1 reflects the table's D call only, with no check against the DNA. TRBV21-1 constitutes a pseudogene. The CDR3 contains 14 residues.

CDR3 residues: CASSPIGGFSPYEQYF. The DNA of the CDR3 is TGTGCCAGCTCACCAATAGGGGGCTTCTCCCCCTACGAGCAGTACTTC. The rearrangement links TRBV18 to TRBJ2-7; 7 bases match TRBD1. Germline V gene data show CDR1 as KGHSH and CDR2 as LQKENI. J was trimmed by 2 bases and V by 2 bases; bases with no gene match: 9. CDR3 size: 16 residues.